The rows below give T cell receptor beta chains drawn from one sample of a study of response to subunit inactivated influenza vaccine. TCRdb called the RT-PCR reads again in MiXCR, with one record for every CDR3 protein. The sample contains about 540,000 distinct CDR3 sequences, around 21% of which appear only once. These sequences were also reported in another study, on T cells expressing NK-cell markers.

The source was CD4+ T cells sorted from PBMCs, collected 12 days after vaccination. Receptor source: a man between 45 and 60 years old who received an inactivated influenza vaccine. Each CDR3 is given with its conserved first and last residue. D genes are given only for firm matches. For some rows the clone size is stated as once, few or many, or as a class when expanded; others skip it.

J gene: TRBJ2-5
clone size: -
V gene: TRBV7-2
D gene: -
CDR3 DNA: TGTGCCAGCAGCTCCCGGACGGAGGTGGGGACCCAGTACTTC
CDR3 protein: CASSSRTEVGTQYF

J gene: TRBJ2-7
clone size: few
V gene: TRBV10-3
D gene: TRBD2
CDR3 DNA: TGTGCCATCACCGCTGGGTTTAGCGGGGGGTTATCCTACGAGCAGTACTTC
CDR3 protein: CAITAGFSGGLSYEQYF

J gene: TRBJ2-7
clone size: -
V gene: TRBV5-1
D gene: TRBD2
CDR3 DNA: TGCGCCAGCAGCTTGGAACTAGCGGGTGGAACCTACGAGCAGTACTTC
CDR3 protein: CASSLELAGGTYEQYF

J gene: TRBJ1-1
clone size: few
V gene: TRBV5-1
D gene: TRBD1
CDR3 DNA: TGCGCCAGCAGCTTTAGACAGGGAATGACTGAAGCTTTCTTT
CDR3 protein: CASSFRQGMTEAFF

J gene: TRBJ1-1
clone size: few
V gene: TRBV12-3/TRBV12-4
D gene: -
CDR3 DNA: TGTGCCAGCAGTTCTGGGTGGGTTAGGAACACTGAAGCTTTCTTT
CDR3 protein: CASSSGWVRNTEAFF

J gene: TRBJ2-3
clone size: -
V gene: TRBV20-1
D gene: -
CDR3 DNA: TGCAGTGCTATAGGGGAGAGCACAGATACGCAGTATTTT
CDR3 protein: CSAIGESTDTQYF

J gene: TRBJ1-1
clone size: few
V gene: TRBV4-1
D gene: -
CDR3 DNA: TGTGCCAGCAGCCCTCGGGTTGGGAACACTGAAGCTTTCTTT
CDR3 protein: CASSPRVGNTEAFF

J gene: TRBJ2-1
clone size: -
V gene: TRBV20-1
D gene: -
CDR3 DNA: TGCAGTGCTACCGGGAGAACCTCCTACAATGAGCAGTTCTTC
CDR3 protein: CSATGRTSYNEQFF

J gene: TRBJ2-7
clone size: -
V gene: TRBV5-1
D gene: TRBD1
CDR3 DNA: TGCGCCAGCAGCTATCCCGGGACAGGGTCAAACGAGCAGTACTTC
CDR3 protein: CASSYPGTGSNEQYF

J gene: TRBJ2-3
clone size: few
V gene: TRBV20-1
D gene: TRBD2
CDR3 DNA: TGCAGTGCTAGGCGGGAGCCCACAGATACGCAGTATTTT
CDR3 protein: CSARREPTDTQYF

J gene: TRBJ2-1
clone size: few
V gene: TRBV7-2
D gene: TRBD2
CDR3 DNA: TGTGCCAGCAGCTTATTACTAGCGGTACCGGGGGGGCTCTCCTTC
CDR3 protein: CASSLLLAVPGGLSF

J gene: TRBJ2-7
clone size: -
V gene: TRBV7-2
D gene: TRBD2
CDR3 DNA: TGTGCCAGCAATGAGGAGAGCGGGAGATACGAGCAGTACTTC
CDR3 protein: CASNEESGRYEQYF

J gene: TRBJ2-1
clone size: few
V gene: TRBV7-2
D gene: -
CDR3 DNA: TGTGCCAGCAGCTTCCCTACGGTAGAGCAGTTCTTC
CDR3 protein: CASSFPTVEQFF

J gene: TRBJ2-3
clone size: -
V gene: TRBV5-5
D gene: TRBD1
CDR3 DNA: TGTGCCAGCAGCGTATCCGGGACAGGGAGCACAGATACGCAGTATTTT
CDR3 protein: CASSVSGTGSTDTQYF

J gene: TRBJ2-7
clone size: -
V gene: TRBV5-1
D gene: -
CDR3 DNA: TGCGCCAGCAGCTTGGCCCCGGCACAGGCCTCCTACGAGCAGTACTTC
CDR3 protein: CASSLAPAQASYEQYF

J gene: TRBJ2-6
clone size: few
V gene: TRBV7-2
D gene: -
CDR3 DNA: TGTGCCAGCAGCTTAGTTGGTATCGGCTCTGGGGCCAACGTCCTGACTTTC
CDR3 protein: CASSLVGIGSGANVLTF